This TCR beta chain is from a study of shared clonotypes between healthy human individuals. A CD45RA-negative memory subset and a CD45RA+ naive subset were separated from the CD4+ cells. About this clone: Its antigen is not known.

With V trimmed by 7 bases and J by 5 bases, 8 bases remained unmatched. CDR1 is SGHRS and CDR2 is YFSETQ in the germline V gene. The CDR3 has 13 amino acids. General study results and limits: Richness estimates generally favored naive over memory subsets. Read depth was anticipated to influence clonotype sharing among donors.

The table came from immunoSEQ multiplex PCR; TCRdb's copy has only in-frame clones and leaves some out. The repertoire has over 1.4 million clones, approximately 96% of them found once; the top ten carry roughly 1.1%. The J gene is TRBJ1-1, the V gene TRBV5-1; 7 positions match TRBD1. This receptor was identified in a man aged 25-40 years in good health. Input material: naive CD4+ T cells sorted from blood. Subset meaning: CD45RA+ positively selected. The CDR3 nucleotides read TGCGCCAGCGGACGACAGGGAAAAACTGAAGCTTTCTTT. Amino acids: CASGRQGKTEAFF.